The TCR beta chain under discussion was sequenced for a study of control samples from healthy donors and cancer patients. The assay was immunoSEQ multiplex PCR, and TCRdb's table has in-frame clones only and misses some. The data hold about 160,000 clones, with 96% observed a single time. This receptor was obtained from a young woman in good health. The sample comprised blood.

Here the CDR3 reads CASLGGQTGENTGELFF. CDR3 nucleotides: TGTGCCAGCTTAGGGGGTCAAACGGGGGAGAACACCGGGGAGCTGTTTTTT. The gene calls are TRBV3-1 (or the pseudogene TRBV3-2) and TRBJ2-2; the D gene could be TRBD1 or TRBD2 (6 bases each). CDR3 length: 17 amino acids. V lost 8 bases, J lost 1 base, and 20 bases lay in between. The germline CDR1 and CDR2 sequences are LGHDT and YNNKEL (reference sequence).